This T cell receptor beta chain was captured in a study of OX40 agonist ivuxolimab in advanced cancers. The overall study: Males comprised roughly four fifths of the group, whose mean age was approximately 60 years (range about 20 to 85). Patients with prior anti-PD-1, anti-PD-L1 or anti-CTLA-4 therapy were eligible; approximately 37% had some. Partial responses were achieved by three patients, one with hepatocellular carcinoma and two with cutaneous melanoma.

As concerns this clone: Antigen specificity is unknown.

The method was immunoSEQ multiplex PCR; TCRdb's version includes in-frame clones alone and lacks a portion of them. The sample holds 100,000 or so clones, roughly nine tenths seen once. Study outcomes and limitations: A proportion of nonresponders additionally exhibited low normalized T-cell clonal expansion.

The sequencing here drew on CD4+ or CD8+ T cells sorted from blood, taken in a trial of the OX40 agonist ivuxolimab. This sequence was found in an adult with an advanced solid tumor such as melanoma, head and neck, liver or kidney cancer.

The CDR3: CATSHNYEQYF. In nucleotides, the CDR3 is TGTGCCACCTCCCACAACTACGAGCAGTACTTC. The chain recombines TRBV6-5 with TRBJ2-7; the D is unclear. The germline V gene has CDR1 MNHEY and CDR2 SVGAGI. This CDR3 contains 11 residues. V lost 10 bases to trimming and J lost 3 bases, with 10 bases between them.